This entry lists 31 T cell receptor beta chains sequenced from one sample in a study of cytomegalovirus exposure and HLA in healthy donors. A multiplex PCR was run with 60 Vbeta primers and 13 Jbeta primers. Produced via immunoSEQ multiplex PCR; TCRdb's table is partial and in-frame only. The table records around 150,000 clones, 66% of them present only once. The sample was PBMCs. The origin of the receptors is a woman aged 60-75 years in good health and CMV-seronegative.

The chain is built from TRBV6-5 and TRBJ2-1, with TRBD2 matching over 7 bases. Germline V gives CDR1 MNHEY, CDR2 SVGAGI. The CDR3 runs 15 residues. J gave up 7 bases and V 5 bases, and 11 bases lay outside the gene matches. The CDR3, as DNA: TGTGCCAGCAGTAAGACTAGCCTAGCCTCAAATGAGCAGTTCTTC. Encoded protein: CASSKTSLASNEQFF.

The V and J genes are TRBV7-8 and TRBJ2-5; TRBD1 aligns across 7 bases. This CDR3 contains 14 residues. Losses at the gene ends were 4 bases for V and 2 bases for J; bases not matched to a gene: 4. Germline values: CDR1 SGHVS, CDR2 FQNEAQ. CDR3 bases: TGTGCCAGCAGCTATGGGACAGTACAAGAGACCCAGTACTTC. This translates into CASSYGTVQETQYF.

The chain recombines TRBV11-2 with TRBJ2-3; D possibly corresponds to TRBD2 (6 bases). Germline CDR1 is SGHAT and CDR2 is FQNNGV. Trimming pared 1 base from V and 5 bases from J, leaving 13 bases between. CDR3 size: 15 residues. Here the CDR3 reads CASSLGLRGEDTQYF. The CDR3 nucleotides read TGTGCCAGCAGCTTAGGGCTGCGGGGTGAAGATACGCAGTATTTT. Complete variable domain (other parts from reference TRBV11-2 and TRBJ2-3): EAGVAQSPRYKIIEKRQSVAFWCNPISGHATLYWYQQILGQGPKLLIQFQNNGVVDDSQLPKDRFSAERLKGVDSTLKIQPAKLEDSAVYLCASSLGLRGEDTQYFGPGTRLTVL.

V and J are TRBV7-2 and TRBJ2-3; D is perhaps TRBD2 (6 bases). In germline, CDR1 is SGHTA, CDR2 FQGNSA. The CDR3 contains 16 residues. The V and J ends lost 2 bases and 1 base respectively, with 13 bases between them. The CDR3 bases are TGTGCCAGCAGCTTACAAATTGGCGGGGGCACAGATACGCAGTATTTT. This sequence encodes CASSLQIGGGTDTQYF.

The chain recombines TRBV11-2 with TRBJ2-1, with TRBD2 as a possible D gene (6 bases). The ends were cut back, 6 bases at V and 10 bases at J, with 19 bases in the middle. The CDR3 contains 14 residues. Germline CDR1 reads SGHAT; CDR2 reads FQNNGV. CDR3 region: CASRLDGGVAEQFF. The CDR3 DNA sequence: TGTGCCAGCAGGCTGGACGGGGGTGTAGCGGAGCAGTTCTTC.

This clone has just one count. The chain employs TRBV19 and TRBJ2-3; TRBD2 matches at 8 bases. This CDR3 has 16 amino acids. Germline-derived CDR1 and CDR2 are LNHDA and SQIVND (reference sequence). The V gene end was trimmed by 1 base and the J gene end by 0 bases; junction bases not matched to a gene: 3. The CDR3, as DNA: TGTGCCAGTAGTATAGGACTAGCGCTCAGCACAGATACGCAGTATTTT. Amino acid sequence: CASSIGLALSTDTQYF.

The chain carries TRBV12-5 and TRBJ1-6, with TRBD1 identical over 8 bases. CDR3 length: 16 amino acids. V shed 4 bases, J shed 10 bases, and the junction held 12 bases outside the gene matches. CDR1 is LGHNT and CDR2 is FRNRAP in the germline V gene. The CDR3 nucleotides are TGTGCTAGTGGTTCCTCGAGGACAGGGAGGGCGTCACCCCTCCACTTT. This codes for CASGSSRTGRASPLHF.

This rearrangement joins TRBV18 to TRBJ1-6; 11 nucleotides line up with TRBD1. The V gene end was trimmed by 6 bases and the J gene end by 8 bases; junction bases not matched to a gene: 6. The CDR3 runs to 15 residues. Per the germline V gene, CDR1 is KGHSH and CDR2 is LQKENI. CDR3: CASSIRGQGDSPLHF. Here the CDR3 DNA reads TGTGCCAGCTCGATAAGGGGACAGGGGGATTCACCCCTCCACTTT.

The rearrangement links TRBV7-6 to TRBJ1-6; 9 nucleotides agree with TRBD1. There are 14 residues in the CDR3. Germline V gene sequence: CDR1 SGHVS, CDR2 FNYEAQ. V lost 5 bases, J lost 9 bases, and 5 bases stayed unmatched. CDR3 loop: CASSPGQGGSPLHF. The CDR3, as DNA: TGTGCCAGCAGCCCGGGACAGGGAGGTTCACCCCTCCACTTT.

J is TRBJ2-7 and V is TRBV4-1; 9 nucleotides agree with TRBD2. The junction had 15 bases not matched to a gene; V was cut back by 2 bases and J by 4 bases. This CDR3 has 18 amino acids. CDR1 and CDR2 from the germline V gene are MGHRA and YSYEKL. Here the CDR3 reads CASSQNAQREAYKYEQYF. The CDR3 nucleotides are TGCGCCAGCAGCCAAAATGCCCAGCGGGAGGCGTATAAGTACGAGCAGTACTTC.

The V and J genes are TRBV19 and TRBJ2-2; D may be TRBD2 (5 bases). The length of the CDR3 is 13 residues. With 1 base removed from V and 7 bases from J, the gap between germline ends came to 7 bases. Germline V gene sequence: CDR1 LNHDA, CDR2 SQIVND (reference sequence). As DNA, the CDR3 is TGTGCCAGTAGTATAGTTGAGGGCGGGGAGCTGTTTTTT. The encoded protein is CASSIVEGGELFF.

The chain employs TRBV7-2 and TRBJ2-4, with 8 bases that match TRBD2. Unmatched junction bases numbered 2, after V lost 4 bases and J lost 3 bases. The CDR3 spans 14 residues. Germline V gene lookup returns CDR1 SGHTA and CDR2 FQGNSA. This CDR3 reads CASSSLAGKNIQYF. DNA of the CDR3: TGTGCCAGCAGCTCTCTAGCGGGCAAAAACATTCAGTACTTC. Complete variable domain (other parts from reference TRBV7-2 and TRBJ2-4): GAGVSQSPSNKVTEKGKDVELRCDPISGHTALYWYRQSLGQGLEFLIYFQGNSAPDKSGLPSDRFSAERTGGSVSTLTIQRTQQEDSAVYLCASSSLAGKNIQYFGAGTRLSVL.

This clone appeared once. The chain combines TRBV27 with TRBJ2-1, with 9 bases fitting TRBD2. CDR3 length: 15 amino acids. CDR1 and CDR2 (germline): MNHEY, SMNVEV (reference sequence). V trimming: 2 bases; J trimming: 8 bases; junction bases outside the gene matches: 7. The CDR3, as DNA: TGTGCCAGCAGTTTAGTTAGCGGGAGTATCGATGAGCAGTTCTTC. Its protein is CASSLVSGSIDEQFF.

The V and J genes are TRBV7-9 and TRBJ2-7; 10 nucleotides line up with TRBD2. After removal of 5 bases from V and 7 bases from J, the junction contained 8 bases not matched to a gene. The length of the CDR3 is 14 residues. Germline V gene sequence: CDR1 SEHNR, CDR2 FQNEAQ (reference sequence). This CDR3 is CASSPPGTSVEQYF. CDR3 in DNA: TGTGCCAGCAGCCCACCAGGGACTAGCGTTGAGCAGTACTTC.

This clone is a singleton in its sample. This chain uses TRBV7-2 with TRBJ1-1; no clear D gene. Looked up from germline, CDR1 is SGHTA and CDR2 is FQGNSA. Trimming pared 4 bases from V and 0 bases from J, leaving 6 bases between. The CDR3 loop spans 13 amino acids. The CDR3 DNA sequence: TGTGCCAGCAGCTCCTTAATGAACACTGAAGCTTTCTTT. This encodes CASSSLMNTEAFF.

The chain is built from TRBV14 and TRBJ1-1; D gene uncertain. There are 14 residues in the CDR3. Looked up from germline, CDR1 is SGHDN and CDR2 is FVKESK. V lost 6 bases and J 5 bases, leaving 16 bases between the germline ends. CDR3 coding DNA: TGTGCCAGCAGGACGAGGGCCCTTAGGACTGAAGCTTTCTTT. Protein sequence: CASRTRALRTEAFF.

V and J are TRBV4-1 and TRBJ2-7, with TRBD1 identical over 9 bases. V was pared by 2 bases and J by 2 bases, with 1 base of the junction left unmatched. CDR3 size: 14 residues. Germline CDR1 reads MGHRA; CDR2 reads YSYEKL. The DNA of the CDR3 is TGCGCCAGCAGCCAATGGGACAGGGCCTACGAGCAGTACTTC. It codes for CASSQWDRAYEQYF.

This clone occurred a few times. The chain links TRBV7-3 to TRBJ2-7; 8 nucleotides match TRBD1. The CDR3 covers 14 residues. V was clipped by 7 bases and J by 3 bases; unmatched bases: 8. Per germline, CDR1 SGHTA and CDR2 FQGTGA. The CDR3 reads CASTADRARYEQYF. In DNA form, the CDR3 reads TGTGCCAGCACCGCGGACAGGGCCCGCTACGAGCAGTACTTC. The full variable domain, completed using reference TRBV7-3 and TRBJ2-7, is GAGVSQTPSNKVTEKGKYVELRCDPISGHTALYWYRQSLGQGPEFLIYFQGTGAADDSGLPNDRFFAVRPEGSVSTLKIQRTERGDSAVYLCASTADRARYEQYFGPGTRLTVT.

This clone was found a few times. J is TRBJ2-7 and V is TRBV19; 9 bases match TRBD2. After removal of 6 bases from V and 1 base from J, the junction contained 7 bases not matched to a gene. The CDR3 consists of 15 residues. The germline V gene encodes CDR1 LNHDA and CDR2 SQIVND (reference sequence). The chain's CDR3 is CASSSGLAISYEQYF. The CDR3 bases are TGTGCCAGTAGCTCGGGACTAGCTATTTCCTACGAGCAGTACTTC.

This chain uses TRBV29-1 with TRBJ1-2; TRBD1 might be the D (6 bases). Looked up from germline, CDR1 is SQVTM and CDR2 is ANQGSEA. The length of the CDR3 is 13 residues. Trimming cost V 6 bases and J 7 bases, with 18 bases left between them. CDR3 DNA sequence: TGCAGCGTGGCGACAGGCCTTTTGGGTGGCTACACCTTC. This codes for CSVATGLLGGYTF.

This clone was counted once. The chain recombines TRBV29-1 with TRBJ1-3, with D hard to call. The germline V and J ends were trimmed by 5 bases and 2 bases, with 13 bases remaining between them. This CDR3 is built from 14 residues. Germline V gene lookup returns CDR1 SQVTM and CDR2 ANQGSEA. This CDR3 is CSVIHSGTGNTIYF. The CDR3, as DNA: TGCAGCGTTATTCACAGTGGCACTGGAAACACCATATATTTT.

The chain uses TRBV29-1 and TRBJ2-2, with D unclear. The CDR3 consists of 12 residues. V shed 7 bases and J shed 1 base, with 7 bases lying between them. Germline V CDR1 and CDR2: SQVTM, ANQGSEA. The CDR3 protein is CSGAWNTGELFF. The CDR3 region has the DNA TGCAGCGGGGCTTGGAACACCGGGGAGCTGTTTTTT.

The V and J genes are TRBV2 and TRBJ2-1; 11 bases are a match to TRBD2. Germline V CDR1 and CDR2: SNHLY, FYNNEI. V shed 6 bases and J 4 bases; nucleotides not matched to a gene: 5. The CDR3 length is 15 residues. CDR3 protein: CASSAGTSGYNEQFF. In DNA form, the CDR3 reads TGTGCCAGCAGCGCCGGGACTAGCGGATACAATGAGCAGTTCTTC. Full variable domain (outside the CDR3, taken from reference TRBV2 and TRBJ2-1): EPEVTQTPSHQVTQMGQEVILRCVPISNHLYFYWYRQILGQKVEFLVSFYNNEISEKSEIFDDQFSVERPDGSNFTLKIRSTKLEDSAMYFCASSAGTSGYNEQFFGPGTRLTVL.

The chain joins TRBV27 to TRBJ1-5; D is unresolved. V gave up 3 bases and J gave up 4 bases, with 10 bases separating them. The germline gives CDR1 MNHEY, CDR2 SMNVEV (reference sequence). This CDR3 region has 14 residues. CDR3 nucleotides: TGTGCCAGCAGTTTCCGCCAGGATAATCAGCCCCAGCATTTT. This codes for CASSFRQDNQPQHF.

The V call is TRBV5-1, the J call TRBJ2-1; 15 nucleotides agree with TRBD2. The CDR3 length is 16 residues. Germline V CDR1 and CDR2: SGHRS, YFSETQ. After removal of 7 bases from V and 5 bases from J, the junction contained 7 bases not matched to a gene. The CDR3 DNA is TGCGCCAGCGGACGAGGGACTAGCGGGAGGAACAATGAGCAGTTCTTC. It translates to CASGRGTSGRNNEQFF. Full variable domain (remainder filled in from reference TRBV5-1 and TRBJ2-1): KAGVTQTPRYLIKTRGQQVTLSCSPISGHRSVSWYQQTPGQGLQFLFEYFSETQRNKGNFPGRFSGRQFSNSRSEMNVSTLELGDSALYLCASGRGTSGRNNEQFFGPGTRLTVL.

The rearrangement uses TRBV6-1 and TRBJ1-3, with 8 positions matching TRBD1. Per germline, CDR1 MNHNS and CDR2 SASEGT. Trimming took 6 bases from V and 4 from J; bases not matched to a gene: 2. This CDR3 is built from 13 residues. CDR3 loop: CASRWTGGNTIYF. DNA of the CDR3: TGTGCCAGCAGATGGACAGGGGGAAACACCATATATTTT.

This chain uses TRBV5-1 with TRBJ2-3; 7 bases match TRBD2. The CDR3 spans 17 residues. The V gene's germline CDR1 is SGHRS and CDR2 YFSETQ. The trim removed 3 bases at V and 0 bases at J, leaving 10 bases unmatched. The CDR3 is CASSSPLLAVSTDTQYF. In DNA, the CDR3 is TGCGCCAGCAGCTCTCCCCTCCTAGCGGTCAGCACAGATACGCAGTATTTT.

The rearrangement uses TRBV6-5 and TRBJ2-1; maybe TRBD2 (5 bases). Trimming cost V 6 bases and J 2 bases, with 14 bases left between them. This CDR3 has 15 amino acids. CDR1 and CDR2 (germline): MNHEY, SVGAGI. The DNA for the CDR3 is TGTGCCAGCAGCTCGGGTAAGGGAGCCTACAATGAGCAGTTCTTC. Protein sequence: CASSSGKGAYNEQFF.

This chain joins TRBV29-1 and TRBJ2-7, with 10 positions matching TRBD2. This CDR3 has 14 amino acids. Germline V lookup: CDR1 SQVTM, CDR2 ANQGSEA. J lost 4 bases, V lost 6 bases, and 9 bases had no gene match. The CDR3 loop reads CSVGGAGGPYEQYF. The CDR3 nucleotides are TGCAGCGTCGGGGGAGCGGGAGGGCCTTACGAGCAGTACTTC.

This chain uses TRBV7-9 with TRBJ2-5, with TRBD2 as a possible D gene (7 bases). V dropped 2 bases and J dropped 5 bases, with 18 bases sitting between them. Germline V gene lookup returns CDR1 SEHNR and CDR2 FQNEAQ (reference sequence). The CDR3 totals 16 residues. CDR3 DNA: TGTGCCAGCAGCTTATTAACGGCCGGGGGGCGCGAGACCCAGTACTTC. This encodes CASSLLTAGGRETQYF.

The chain combines TRBV4-1 with TRBJ2-2; 7 nucleotides align to TRBD1. The germline gives CDR1 MGHRA, CDR2 YSYEKL. The length of the CDR3 is 15 residues. J lost 0 bases, V lost 2 bases, and 0 bases had no gene match. CDR3 loop: CASSQTGANTGELFF. The CDR3 coding sequence is TGCGCCAGCAGCCAAACAGGGGCGAACACCGGGGAGCTGTTTTTT.